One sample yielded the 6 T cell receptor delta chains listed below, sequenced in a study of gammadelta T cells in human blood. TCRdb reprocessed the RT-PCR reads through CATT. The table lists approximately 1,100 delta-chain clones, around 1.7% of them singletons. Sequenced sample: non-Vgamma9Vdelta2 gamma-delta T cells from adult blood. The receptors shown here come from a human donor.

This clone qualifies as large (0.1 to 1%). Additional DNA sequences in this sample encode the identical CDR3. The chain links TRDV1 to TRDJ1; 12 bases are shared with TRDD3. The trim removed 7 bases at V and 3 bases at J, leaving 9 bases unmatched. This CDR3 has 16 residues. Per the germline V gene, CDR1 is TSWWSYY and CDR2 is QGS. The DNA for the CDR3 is TGTGCTCTTGCATTTACTGGGGGATACCAGGCCGATAAACTCATCTTT. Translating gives CALAFTGGYQADKLIF.

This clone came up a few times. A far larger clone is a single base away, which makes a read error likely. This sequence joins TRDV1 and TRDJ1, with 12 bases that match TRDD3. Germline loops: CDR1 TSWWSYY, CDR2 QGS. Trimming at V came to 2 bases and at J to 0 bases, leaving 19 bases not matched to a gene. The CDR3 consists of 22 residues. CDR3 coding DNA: TGTGCTCTTGGGGAAAACCTTCCTAACTTAAACTGGGGGATACTCTACACCGATAAACTCATCTTT. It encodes CALGENLPNLNWGILYTDKLIF.

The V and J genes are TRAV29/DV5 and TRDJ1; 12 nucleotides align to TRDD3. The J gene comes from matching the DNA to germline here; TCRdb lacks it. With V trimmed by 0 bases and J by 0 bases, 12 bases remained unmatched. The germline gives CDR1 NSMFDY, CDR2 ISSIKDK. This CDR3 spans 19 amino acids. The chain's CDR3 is CAASATLRTGGYNTDKLIF. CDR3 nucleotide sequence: TGTGCAGCAAGCGCAACTCTACGTACTGGGGGATACAACACCGATAAACTCATCTTT.

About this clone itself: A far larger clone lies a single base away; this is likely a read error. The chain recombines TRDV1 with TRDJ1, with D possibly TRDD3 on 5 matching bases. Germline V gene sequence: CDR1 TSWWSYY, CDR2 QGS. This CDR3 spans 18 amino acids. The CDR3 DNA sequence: TGTGCTATTGGGGAGAAAGATCTAAGGGTGTACCAACTCTTATCACTCATCTTT. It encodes CAIGEKDLRVYQLLSLIF.

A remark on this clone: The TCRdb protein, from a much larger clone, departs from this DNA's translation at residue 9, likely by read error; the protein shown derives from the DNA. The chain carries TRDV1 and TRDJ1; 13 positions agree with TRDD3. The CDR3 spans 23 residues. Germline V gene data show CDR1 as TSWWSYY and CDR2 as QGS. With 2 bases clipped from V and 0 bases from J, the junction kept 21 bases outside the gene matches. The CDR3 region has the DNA TGTGCTCTTGGGGAATCGGGGTCAACTTCCCACTGGGGGATACGCCGGTACACCGATAAACTCATCTTT. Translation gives CALGESGSTSHWGIRRYTDKLIF.

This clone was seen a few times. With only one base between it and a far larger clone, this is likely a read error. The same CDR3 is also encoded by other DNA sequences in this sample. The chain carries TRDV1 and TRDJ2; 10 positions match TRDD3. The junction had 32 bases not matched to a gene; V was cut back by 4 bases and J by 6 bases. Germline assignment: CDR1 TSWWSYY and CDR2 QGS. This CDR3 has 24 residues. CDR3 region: CALGVPLPPPYWGIPLRGAAQLFF. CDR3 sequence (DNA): TGTGCTCTTGGGGTCCCCCTTCCCCCCCCATACTGGGGGATCCCGCTTCGGGGTGCAGCACAACTCTTCTTT.